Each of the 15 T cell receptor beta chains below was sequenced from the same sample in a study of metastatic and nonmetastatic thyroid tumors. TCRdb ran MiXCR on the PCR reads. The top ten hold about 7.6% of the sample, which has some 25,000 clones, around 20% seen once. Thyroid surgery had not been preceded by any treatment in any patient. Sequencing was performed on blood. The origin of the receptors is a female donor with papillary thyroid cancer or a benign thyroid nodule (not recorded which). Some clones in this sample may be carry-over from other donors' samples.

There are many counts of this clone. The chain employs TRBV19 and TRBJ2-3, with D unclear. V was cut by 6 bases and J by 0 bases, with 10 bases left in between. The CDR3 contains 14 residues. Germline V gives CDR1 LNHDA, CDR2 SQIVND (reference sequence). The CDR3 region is CASSPTASTDTQYF. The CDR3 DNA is TGTGCCAGTAGCCCGACGGCTAGCACAGATACGCAGTATTTT. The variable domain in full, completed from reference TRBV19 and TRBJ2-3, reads DGGITQSPKYLFRKEGQNVTLSCEQNLNHDAMYWYRQDPGQGLRLIYYSQIVNDFQKGDIAEGYSVSREKKESFPLTVTSAQKNPTAFYLCASSPTASTDTQYFGPGTRLTVL.

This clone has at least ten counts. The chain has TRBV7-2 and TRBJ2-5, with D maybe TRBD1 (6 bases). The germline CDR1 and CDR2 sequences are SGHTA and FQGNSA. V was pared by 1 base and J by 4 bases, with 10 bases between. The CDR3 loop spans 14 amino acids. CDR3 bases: TGTGCCAGCAGCTTAGGAACAGGGCTAGAGACCCAGTACTTC. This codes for CASSLGTGLETQYF.

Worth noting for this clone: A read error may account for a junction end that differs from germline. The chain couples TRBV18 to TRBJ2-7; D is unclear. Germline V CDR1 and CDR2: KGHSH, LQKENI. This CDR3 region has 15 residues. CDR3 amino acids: CAISPTWKNSYEQYF. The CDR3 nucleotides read TGTGCCATCTCACCCACCTGGAAGAACTCCTACGAGCAGTACTTC.

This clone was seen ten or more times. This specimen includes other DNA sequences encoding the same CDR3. The CDR3 region is CSATFLGTQYF. Here the CDR3 DNA reads TGCAGTGCTACCTTCCTCGGGACCCAGTACTTC. The J gene is TRBJ2-5, the V gene TRBV20-1; D is unresolved. V shed 4 bases and J shed 7 bases, with 10 bases lying between them. The CDR3 has 11 amino acids. Germline CDR1 is DFQATT and CDR2 is SNEGSKA (reference sequence).

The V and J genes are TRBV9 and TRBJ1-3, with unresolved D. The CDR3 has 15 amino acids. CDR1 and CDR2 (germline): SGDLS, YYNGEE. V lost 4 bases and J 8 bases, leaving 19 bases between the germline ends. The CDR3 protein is CASSPFQAAGYTIYF. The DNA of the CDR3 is TGTGCCAGCAGCCCATTCCAGGCGGCAGGATACACCATATATTTT. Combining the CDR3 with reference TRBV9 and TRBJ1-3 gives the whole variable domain DSGVTQTPKHLITATGQRVTLRCSPRSGDLSVYWYQQSLDQGLQFLIQYYNGEERAKGNILERFSAQQFPDLHSELNLSSLELGDSALYFCASSPFQAAGYTIYFGEGSWLTVV.

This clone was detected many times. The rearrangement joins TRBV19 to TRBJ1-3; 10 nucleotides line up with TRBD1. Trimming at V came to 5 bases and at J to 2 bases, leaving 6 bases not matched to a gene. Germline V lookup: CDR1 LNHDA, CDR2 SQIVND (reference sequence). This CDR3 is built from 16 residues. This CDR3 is CASSDPGQGTGNTIYF. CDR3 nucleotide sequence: TGTGCCAGTAGTGACCCGGGACAGGGGACTGGAAACACCATATATTTT.

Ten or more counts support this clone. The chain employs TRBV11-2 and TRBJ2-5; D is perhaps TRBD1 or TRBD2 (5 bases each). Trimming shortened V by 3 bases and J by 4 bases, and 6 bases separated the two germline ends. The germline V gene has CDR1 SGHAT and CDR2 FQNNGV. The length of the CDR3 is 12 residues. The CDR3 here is CASSFGTETQYF. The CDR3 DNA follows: TGTGCCAGCAGCTTCGGGACAGAGACCCAGTACTTC. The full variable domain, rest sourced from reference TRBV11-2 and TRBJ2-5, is EAGVAQSPRYKIIEKRQSVAFWCNPISGHATLYWYQQILGQGPKLLIQFQNNGVVDDSQLPKDRFSAERLKGVDSTLKIQPAKLEDSAVYLCASSFGTETQYFGPGTRLLVL.

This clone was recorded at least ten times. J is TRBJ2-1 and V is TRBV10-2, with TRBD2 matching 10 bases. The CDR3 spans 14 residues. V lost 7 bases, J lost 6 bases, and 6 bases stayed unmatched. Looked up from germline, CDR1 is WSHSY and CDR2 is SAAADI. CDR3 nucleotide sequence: TGCGCCAGCACAGGACCTAGCGGGGGCAATGAGCAGTTCTTC. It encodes CASTGPSGGNEQFF.

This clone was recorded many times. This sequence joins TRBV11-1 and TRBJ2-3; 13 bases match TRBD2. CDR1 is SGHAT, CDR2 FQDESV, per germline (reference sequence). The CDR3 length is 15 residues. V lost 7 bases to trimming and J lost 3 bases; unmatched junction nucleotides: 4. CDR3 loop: CASIPGLAGTDTQYF. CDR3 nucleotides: TGTGCCAGCATTCCGGGACTAGCGGGAACAGATACGCAGTATTTT.

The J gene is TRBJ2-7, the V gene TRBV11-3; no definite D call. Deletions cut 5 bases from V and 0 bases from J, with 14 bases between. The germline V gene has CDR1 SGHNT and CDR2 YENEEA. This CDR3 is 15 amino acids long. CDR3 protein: CASSLAETVSYEQYF. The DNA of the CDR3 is TGTGCCAGCAGCCTCGCAGAGACCGTCTCCTACGAGCAGTACTTC.

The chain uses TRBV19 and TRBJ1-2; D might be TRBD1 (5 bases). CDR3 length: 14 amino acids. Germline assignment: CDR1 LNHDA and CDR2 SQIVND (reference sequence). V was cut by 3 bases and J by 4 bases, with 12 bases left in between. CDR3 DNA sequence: TGTGCCAGTAGTATTCAGGAGGGGATCTATGGCTACACCTTC. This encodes CASSIQEGIYGYTF. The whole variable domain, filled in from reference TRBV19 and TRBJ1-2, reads DGGITQSPKYLFRKEGQNVTLSCEQNLNHDAMYWYRQDPGQGLRLIYYSQIVNDFQKGDIAEGYSVSREKKESFPLTVTSAQKNPTAFYLCASSIQEGIYGYTFGSGTRLTVV.

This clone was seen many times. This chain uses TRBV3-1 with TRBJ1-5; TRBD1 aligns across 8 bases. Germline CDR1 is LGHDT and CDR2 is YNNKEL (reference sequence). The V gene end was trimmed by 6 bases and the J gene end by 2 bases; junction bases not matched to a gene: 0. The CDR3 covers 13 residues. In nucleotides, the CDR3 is TGTGCCAGCAGGACAGGGGGCAATCAGCCCCAGCATTTT. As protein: CASRTGGNQPQHF.

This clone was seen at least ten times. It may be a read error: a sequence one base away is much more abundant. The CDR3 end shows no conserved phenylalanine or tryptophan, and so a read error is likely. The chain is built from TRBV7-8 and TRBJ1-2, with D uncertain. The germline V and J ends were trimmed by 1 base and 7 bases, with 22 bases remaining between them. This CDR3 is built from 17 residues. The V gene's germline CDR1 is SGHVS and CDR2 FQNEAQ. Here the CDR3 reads CASSLEGRTLPASGYTL. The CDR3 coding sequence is TGTGCCAGCAGCTTAGAGGGCAGGACCCTCCCGGCTTCTGGCTACACCCTC.

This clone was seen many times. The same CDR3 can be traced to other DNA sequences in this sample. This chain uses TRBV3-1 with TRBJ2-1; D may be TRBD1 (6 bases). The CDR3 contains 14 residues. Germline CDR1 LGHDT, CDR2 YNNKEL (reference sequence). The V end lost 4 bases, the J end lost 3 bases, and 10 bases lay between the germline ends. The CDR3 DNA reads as TGTGCCAGCAGCCCCGGACAGAACTACAATGAGCAGTTCTTC. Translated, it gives CASSPGQNYNEQFF.

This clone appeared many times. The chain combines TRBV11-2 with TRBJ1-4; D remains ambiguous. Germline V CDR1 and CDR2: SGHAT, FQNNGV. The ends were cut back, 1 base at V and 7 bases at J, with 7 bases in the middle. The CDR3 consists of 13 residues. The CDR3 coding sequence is TGTGCCAGCAGCTTAGGCCCTTTTGAAAAACTGTTTTTT. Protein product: CASSLGPFEKLFF.